These 15 T cell receptor beta chains came from one sample sequenced in a study of blood T cells in healthy people across ages. Together with a sample-barcoded 5' primer, a J-beta primer mix was included in a second PCR lasting about 6 to 11 cycles. TCRdb processed the 5' RACE reads anew with MiXCR; each CDR3 protein has one entry. This sample carries 650,000 to 800,000 distinct CDR3 sequences, roughly 44% of them seen once, and the ten largest clones take about a fifth. Sequencing was carried out using blood. The source is a man in his 60s in good health.

This chain connects TRBV12-3 or TRBV12-4 to TRBJ2-1, with 9 bases identical to TRBD2. The CDR3 spans 14 residues. J was trimmed by 8 bases and V by 4 bases; bases with no gene match: 6. CDR3 DNA: TGTGCCAGCAGTTCCGGGACTAGCATCTATGAGCAGTTCTTC. This sequence encodes CASSSGTSIYEQFF.

About this clonotype: Germline and junction disagree at one end, which may indicate a read error. The chain is built from TRBV6-1 and TRBJ2-4, with D tentatively TRBD1 (5 bases). The CDR3 consists of 15 residues. Germline-derived CDR1 and CDR2 are MNHNS and SASEGT. In DNA, the CDR3 is TGTGCCAGCAGGGAAGGGCAGGGCTCCAAAAACATTCAGTACTTC. This encodes CASREGQGSKNIQYF.

The V call is TRBV12-5, the J call TRBJ1-1; possibly TRBD1 for D (6 bases). This CDR3 is 16 amino acids long. Germline-derived CDR1 and CDR2 are LGHNT and FRNRAP. With 0 bases removed from V and 5 bases from J, the gap between germline ends came to 16 bases. The CDR3 region is CASGLVLGGGGTEAFF. The CDR3 bases are TGTGCTAGTGGTTTGGTACTGGGGGGCGGTGGTACTGAAGCTTTCTTT.

The chain has TRBV10-3 and TRBJ1-1, with unresolved D. The germline V and J ends were trimmed by 4 bases and 4 bases, with 4 bases remaining between them. CDR1 and CDR2 (germline): ENHRY, SYGVKD. The CDR3 runs to 11 residues. CDR3 protein: CAISGGTEAFF. The CDR3 DNA reads as TGTGCCATCAGTGGGGGCACTGAAGCTTTCTTT.

The gene calls are TRBV20-1 and TRBJ2-1, with D perhaps being TRBD1 or TRBD2 (5 bases each). This CDR3 is built from 16 residues. V shed 2 bases and J shed 2 bases, with 16 bases lying between them. The germline V gene encodes CDR1 DFQATT and CDR2 SNEGSKA (reference sequence). CDR3 protein: CSARRRGESPYNEQFF. The CDR3, as DNA: TGCAGTGCTAGACGAAGGGGAGAGTCCCCCTACAATGAGCAGTTCTTC.

This clonotype was recorded a few times. The chain joins TRBV5-1 to TRBJ2-1; 9 nucleotides line up with TRBD1. Germline V gene data show CDR1 as SGHRS and CDR2 as YFSETQ. The CDR3 has 13 amino acids. The junction had 3 bases not matched to a gene; V was cut back by 3 bases and J by 8 bases. DNA for the CDR3: TGCGCCAGCAGCTCGGGACAGGGCTATGAGCAGTTCTTC. It encodes CASSSGQGYEQFF.

This clonotype was recorded a few times. This chain joins TRBV5-6 and TRBJ2-7; D not certain. The V gene lost 0 bases and the J gene lost 0 bases, with 13 bases spanning the gap. The CDR3 is 16 amino acids. Germline V CDR1 and CDR2: SGHDT, YYEEEE. The chain's CDR3 is CASSLAGQVSSYEQYF. The CDR3 bases are TGTGCCAGCAGCTTGGCCGGTCAGGTGAGCTCCTACGAGCAGTACTTC.

This clonotype was found a few times. The chain is built from TRBV12-3 or TRBV12-4 and TRBJ2-7; TRBD2 aligns across 12 bases. The CDR3 extends over 16 amino acids. The V gene end was trimmed by 5 bases and the J gene end by 5 bases; junction bases not matched to a gene: 10. The CDR3 loop reads CASSPLKLAGGDEQYF. CDR3 DNA: TGTGCCAGCAGTCCCCTGAAACTAGCGGGGGGAGACGAGCAGTACTTC.

The gene calls are TRBV11-1 and TRBJ2-1; 9 nucleotides agree with TRBD2. The trim removed 4 bases at V and 5 bases at J, leaving 3 bases unmatched. The length of the CDR3 is 14 residues. In germline, CDR1 is SGHAT, CDR2 FQDESV (reference sequence). The CDR3 sequence: CASSSSGNHNEQFF. DNA for the CDR3: TGTGCCAGCAGCTCTAGCGGGAATCACAATGAGCAGTTCTTC. The complete variable domain, with remaining parts taken from reference TRBV11-1 and TRBJ2-1, reads EAEVAQSPRYKITEKSQAVAFWCDPISGHATLYWYRQILGQGPELLVQFQDESVVDDSQLPKDRFSAERLKGVDSTLKIQPAELGDSAMYLCASSSSGNHNEQFFGPGTRLTVL.

The CDR3 DNA reads TGTGCCAGCAGTAAACAGGGGTACACAGATACGCAGTATTTT. This translates into CASSKQGYTDTQYF. The rearrangement joins TRBV6-6 to TRBJ2-3; 7 positions agree with TRBD1. In germline, CDR1 is MNHNY, CDR2 SVGAGI (reference sequence). CDR3 size: 14 residues. The V gene end was trimmed by 5 bases and the J gene end by 2 bases; junction bases not matched to a gene: 4.

The chain carries TRBV11-3 and TRBJ2-3; 8 bases fit TRBD2. The CDR3 has 15 residues. Germline loops: CDR1 SGHNT, CDR2 YENEEA. V gave up 1 base and J gave up 4 bases; unmatched junction bases: 4. The CDR3 sequence: CASSLATTSADTQYF. CDR3 sequence (DNA): TGTGCCAGCAGCTTAGCCACGACTAGCGCAGATACGCAGTATTTT.

This clonotype was recorded a few times. The chain joins TRBV6-6 to TRBJ1-3; no clear D. The CDR3 length is 13 residues. Germline assignment: CDR1 MNHNY and CDR2 SVGAGI (reference sequence). V gave up 9 bases and J gave up 0 bases, with 9 bases separating them. The CDR3 coding sequence is TGTGCCAGTCGCCCCAGCTCTGGAAACACCATATATTTT. This translates into CASRPSSGNTIYF.

The chain joins TRBV29-1 to TRBJ1-3; D call uncertain. The CDR3 spans 14 residues. Germline assignment: CDR1 SQVTM and CDR2 ANQGSEA. V lost 4 bases to trimming and J lost 0 bases, with 10 bases between them. The CDR3 here is CSVVKGNSGNTIYF. CDR3 DNA: TGCAGCGTTGTCAAAGGCAACTCTGGAAACACCATATATTTT.

The chain recombines TRBV5-1 with TRBJ2-3; 7 bases line up with TRBD1. Germline V gene data show CDR1 as SGHRS and CDR2 as YFSETQ. Trimming removed 1 base from V and 8 bases from J; junction bases left unmatched: 7. This CDR3 has 14 residues. The CDR3 coding sequence is TGCGCCAGCAGCTTGCCAGGGGGACCCCCTACGCAGTATTTT. Protein sequence: CASSLPGGPPTQYF.

This chain connects TRBV29-1 to TRBJ1-1; D possibly corresponds to TRBD1 (6 bases). The CDR3 is made up of 13 amino acids. Trimming removed 3 bases at V and 4 bases at J, with 12 bases between. Looked up from germline, CDR1 is SQVTM and CDR2 is ANQGSEA. The CDR3 region is CSVDGGIGTEAFF. CDR3 bases: TGCAGCGTTGACGGGGGCATCGGCACTGAAGCTTTCTTT. The full variable domain, completed using reference TRBV29-1 and TRBJ1-1, is SAVISQKPSRDICQRGTSLTIQCQVDSQVTMMFWYRQQPGQSLTLIATANQGSEATYESGFVIDKFPISRPNLTFSTLTVSNMSPEDSSIYLCSVDGGIGTEAFFGQGTRLTVV.